This TCR beta chain emerged from a study of T cell responses to AZD1222 COVID-19 vaccine. Overall study results and limits: Sampling that yielded the repertoires occurred only after the peak T cell response. Baseline antibody screening turned up just six seropositive AZD1222 recipients. Unmutated regions of variants are reportedly targeted by nearly half of spike-specific TCRs. Most donors were white British, females outnumbered males, and clonal diversity was possibly underestimated.

Notes on this clone: Its antigen is as yet unknown.

Data came from immunoSEQ multiplex PCR; TCRdb stores just in-frame clones and leaves some out. This sample has 150,000 to 200,000 clones, with roughly nine tenths found just once. V lost 7 bases, J lost 2 bases, and 6 bases lay in between. Germline CDR1 is MNHEY and CDR2 is SVGAGI. CDR3 size: 11 residues. The rearrangement uses TRBV6-5 and TRBJ2-7; the D is unclear. The source of this sequence is an adult who received the MenACWY meningococcal vaccine as a control. The sample here was peripheral blood, taken 28 days after the second dose of the MenACWY control vaccine. CDR3 coding DNA: TGTGCCAGCACAGAGGCCTACGAGCAGTACTTC. The encoded protein is CASTEAYEQYF.